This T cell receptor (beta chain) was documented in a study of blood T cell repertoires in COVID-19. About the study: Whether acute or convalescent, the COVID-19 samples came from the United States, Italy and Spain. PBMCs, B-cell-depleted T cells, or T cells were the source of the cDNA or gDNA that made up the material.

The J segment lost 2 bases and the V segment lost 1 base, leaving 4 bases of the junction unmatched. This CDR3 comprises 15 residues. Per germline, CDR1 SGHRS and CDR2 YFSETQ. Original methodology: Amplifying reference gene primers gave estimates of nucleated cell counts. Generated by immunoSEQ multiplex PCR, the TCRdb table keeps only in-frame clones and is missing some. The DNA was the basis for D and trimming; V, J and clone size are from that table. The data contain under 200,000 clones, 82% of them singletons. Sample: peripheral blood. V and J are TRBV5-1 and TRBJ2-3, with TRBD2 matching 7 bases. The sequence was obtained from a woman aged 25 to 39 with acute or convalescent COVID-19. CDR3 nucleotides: TGCGCCAGCAGCTTGCGGGGGGTTGACACAGATACGCAGTATTTT. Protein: CASSLRGVDTDTQYF.